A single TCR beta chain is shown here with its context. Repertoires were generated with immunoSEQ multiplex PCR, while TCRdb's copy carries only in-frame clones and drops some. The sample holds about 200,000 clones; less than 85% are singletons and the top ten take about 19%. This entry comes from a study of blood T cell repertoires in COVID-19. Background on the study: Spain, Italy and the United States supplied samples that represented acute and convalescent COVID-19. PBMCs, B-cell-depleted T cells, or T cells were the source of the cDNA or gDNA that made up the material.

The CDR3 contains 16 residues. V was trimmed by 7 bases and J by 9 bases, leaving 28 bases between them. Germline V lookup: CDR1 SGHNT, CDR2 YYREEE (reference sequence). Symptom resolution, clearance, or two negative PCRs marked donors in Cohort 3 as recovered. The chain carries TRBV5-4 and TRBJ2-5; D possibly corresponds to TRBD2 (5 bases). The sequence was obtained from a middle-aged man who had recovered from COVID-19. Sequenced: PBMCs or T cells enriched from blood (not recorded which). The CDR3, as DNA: TGTGCCAGCTATCCGGGTTCCGGCGGATCCCCGGAGGCCCAGTACTTC. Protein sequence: CASYPGSGGSPEAQYF.